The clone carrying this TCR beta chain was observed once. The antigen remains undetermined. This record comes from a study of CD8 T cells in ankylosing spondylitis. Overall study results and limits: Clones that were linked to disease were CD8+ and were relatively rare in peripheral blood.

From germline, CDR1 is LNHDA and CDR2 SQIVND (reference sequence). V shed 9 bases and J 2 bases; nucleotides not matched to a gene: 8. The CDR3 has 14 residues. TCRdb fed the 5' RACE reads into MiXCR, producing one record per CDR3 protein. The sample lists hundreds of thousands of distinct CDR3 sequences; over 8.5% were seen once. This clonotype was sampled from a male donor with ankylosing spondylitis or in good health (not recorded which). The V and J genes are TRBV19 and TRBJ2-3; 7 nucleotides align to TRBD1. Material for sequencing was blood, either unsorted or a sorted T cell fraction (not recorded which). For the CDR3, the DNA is TGTGCCAGCAGACCGGGACAGATCACAGATACGCAGTATTTT. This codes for CASRPGQITDTQYF.